These T cell receptor beta chains were read from a single sample in a study of cytomegalovirus exposure and HLA in healthy donors. Data came from immunoSEQ multiplex PCR; TCRdb stores just in-frame clones and leaves some out. This table holds roughly 120,000 clones. Sequences were obtained from PBMCs. The receptors come from a man aged 18 to 29 in good health and CMV-seronegative. The CDR3 runs from the conserved cysteine through the conserved F or W. The order of the fields is J gene, D gene, CDR3 length, V gene, CDR3 protein, CDR3 DNA. A D gene is named only where the DNA matches it firmly.

j_call: TRBJ2-7; d_call: TRBD1; cdr3_length: 15; v_call: TRBV7-2; cdr3_aa: CASSLVRQGYYEQYF; cdr3_nt: TGTGCCAGCAGCTTAGTGCGACAGGGATACTACGAGCAGTACTTC
j_call: TRBJ1-2; d_call: -; cdr3_length: 14; v_call: TRBV7-2; cdr3_aa: CASSYARKSYGYTF; cdr3_nt: TGTGCCAGCTCCTACGCGAGGAAAAGCTATGGCTACACCTTC
j_call: TRBJ2-1; d_call: -; cdr3_length: 16; v_call: TRBV11-3; cdr3_aa: CASSLGLTSSIGEQFF; cdr3_nt: TGTGCCAGCAGCTTAGGCCTGACTAGTAGTATCGGTGAGCAGTTCTTC
j_call: TRBJ2-3; d_call: TRBD2; cdr3_length: 13; v_call: TRBV10-3; cdr3_aa: CAISSGVTDTQYF; cdr3_nt: TGTGCCATTTCTAGCGGGGTAACAGATACGCAGTATTTT
j_call: TRBJ1-3; d_call: TRBD1; cdr3_length: 15; v_call: TRBV6-1; cdr3_aa: CASSARQGGGNTIYF; cdr3_nt: TGTGCCAGCAGTGCCCGACAGGGCGGCGGAAACACCATATATTTT
j_call: TRBJ2-1; d_call: -; cdr3_length: 14; v_call: TRBV19; cdr3_aa: CASSFISRVGEQFF; cdr3_nt: TGTGCCAGTAGTTTCATCTCGCGGGTGGGGGAGCAGTTCTTC
j_call: TRBJ2-7; d_call: TRBD2; cdr3_length: 15; v_call: TRBV7-8; cdr3_aa: CASSLVVAGRYEQYF; cdr3_nt: TGTGCCAGCAGCTTAGTTGTAGCGGGGCGATACGAGCAGTACTTC
j_call: TRBJ2-7; d_call: TRBD2; cdr3_length: 13; v_call: TRBV10-3; cdr3_aa: CAISGGGMPEQYF; cdr3_nt: TGTGCCATCAGTGGGGGGGGAATGCCCGAGCAGTACTTC
j_call: TRBJ2-3; d_call: TRBD1; cdr3_length: 12; v_call: TRBV7-9; cdr3_aa: CASSYGQGAQYF; cdr3_nt: TGTGCCAGCAGCTACGGACAGGGAGCGCAGTATTTT
j_call: TRBJ1-1; d_call: -; cdr3_length: 15; v_call: TRBV9; cdr3_aa: CASSVVPEGALSSFF; cdr3_nt: TGTGCCAGCAGCGTAGTGCCCGAAGGGGCCCTGTCAAGTTTCTTT
j_call: TRBJ1-2; d_call: TRBD1; cdr3_length: 14; v_call: TRBV7-2; cdr3_aa: CASTPSSGGYGYTF; cdr3_nt: TGTGCCAGCACCCCGTCCTCAGGGGGCTATGGCTACACCTTC
j_call: TRBJ2-7; d_call: TRBD1; cdr3_length: 16; v_call: TRBV19; cdr3_aa: CASSPDREGRSYEQYF; cdr3_nt: TGTGCCAGTAGTCCCGACAGGGAAGGAAGATCATACGAGCAGTACTTC
j_call: TRBJ2-1; d_call: TRBD2; cdr3_length: 17; v_call: TRBV7-2; cdr3_aa: CASSLPFPRGRLNEQFF; cdr3_nt: TGTGCCAGCAGCCTTCCCTTTCCCCGCGGGAGATTGAATGAGCAGTTCTTC
j_call: TRBJ1-1; d_call: TRBD1; cdr3_length: 13; v_call: TRBV28; cdr3_aa: CASRDTGVGEAFF; cdr3_nt: TGTGCCAGCAGAGACACAGGGGTCGGTGAAGCTTTCTTT
j_call: TRBJ2-5; d_call: TRBD2; cdr3_length: 15; v_call: TRBV2; cdr3_aa: CAPTSGASGQETQYF; cdr3_nt: TGTGCCCCAACCTCTGGGGCTAGCGGTCAAGAGACCCAGTACTTC
j_call: TRBJ1-1; d_call: TRBD1; cdr3_length: 15; v_call: TRBV6-1; cdr3_aa: CASSARQGLNTEAFF; cdr3_nt: TGTGCCAGCAGTGCCCGACAGGGACTGAACACTGAAGCTTTCTTT
j_call: TRBJ2-7; d_call: -; cdr3_length: 16; v_call: TRBV5-1; cdr3_aa: CASSAPAGVYSYEQYF; cdr3_nt: TGCGCCAGCAGCGCCCCCGCAGGGGTTTACTCCTACGAGCAGTACTTC
j_call: TRBJ2-1; d_call: TRBD2; cdr3_length: 16; v_call: TRBV7-2; cdr3_aa: CASSFIGLAGGRWQFF; cdr3_nt: TGTGCCAGCAGCTTTATAGGACTAGCGGGAGGAAGGTGGCAGTTCTTC
j_call: TRBJ1-1; d_call: TRBD1; cdr3_length: 18; v_call: TRBV5-1; cdr3_aa: CASSFLGQGNNMNTEAFF; cdr3_nt: TGCGCCAGCAGCTTCTTGGGACAGGGGAACAACATGAACACTGAAGCTTTCTTT
j_call: TRBJ2-5; d_call: -; cdr3_length: 11; v_call: TRBV5-1; cdr3_aa: CASSSAETQYF; cdr3_nt: TGCGCCAGCAGTTCTGCGGAGACCCAGTACTTC
j_call: TRBJ1-1; d_call: -; cdr3_length: 13; v_call: TRBV6-1; cdr3_aa: CASSEHFRGEAFF; cdr3_nt: TGTGCCAGCAGTGAACATTTTAGGGGGGAAGCTTTCTTT
j_call: TRBJ2-1; d_call: TRBD1; cdr3_length: 16; v_call: TRBV7-9; cdr3_aa: CASTLQKGTGSNEQFF; cdr3_nt: TGTGCCAGCACCCTACAAAAGGGGACAGGGAGCAATGAGCAGTTCTTC
j_call: TRBJ2-7; d_call: -; cdr3_length: 13; v_call: TRBV30; cdr3_aa: CAWSVTGIGEQYF; cdr3_nt: TGTGCCTGGAGTGTAACGGGGATCGGCGAGCAGTACTTC
j_call: TRBJ2-5; d_call: -; cdr3_length: 13; v_call: TRBV5-4; cdr3_aa: CASRRDSQETQYF; cdr3_nt: TGTGCCAGCAGACGGGACTCCCAAGAGACCCAGTACTTC
j_call: TRBJ2-3; d_call: -; cdr3_length: 12; v_call: TRBV28; cdr3_aa: CATYPLTDTQYF; cdr3_nt: TGTGCCACCTATCCACTCACAGATACGCAGTATTTT
j_call: TRBJ2-5; d_call: -; cdr3_length: 16; v_call: TRBV7-6; cdr3_aa: CASSLPKTATQETQYF; cdr3_nt: TGTGCCAGCAGCCTTCCAAAGACAGCGACTCAAGAGACCCAGTACTTC
j_call: TRBJ1-2; d_call: -; cdr3_length: 14; v_call: TRBV6-5; cdr3_aa: CASSYFHSNYGYTF; cdr3_nt: TGTGCCAGCAGTTACTTTCACTCTAACTATGGCTACACCTTC
j_call: TRBJ2-7; d_call: -; cdr3_length: 14; v_call: TRBV11-3; cdr3_aa: CASSSTGQSYEQYF; cdr3_nt: TGTGCCAGCAGCTCTACAGGGCAGTCCTACGAGCAGTACTTC
j_call: TRBJ2-1; d_call: -; cdr3_length: 14; v_call: TRBV9; cdr3_aa: CASSVGQADNEQFF; cdr3_nt: TGTGCCAGCAGCGTAGGGCAGGCCGACAATGAGCAGTTCTTC
j_call: TRBJ2-5; d_call: TRBD2; cdr3_length: 14; v_call: TRBV7-8; cdr3_aa: CASSRRLASETQYF; cdr3_nt: TGTGCCAGCAGCCGCCGACTAGCGTCTGAGACCCAGTACTTC
j_call: TRBJ1-4; d_call: -; cdr3_length: 12; v_call: TRBV6-1; cdr3_aa: CATPGTNEKLFF; cdr3_nt: TGTGCCACCCCCGGGACTAATGAAAAACTGTTTTTT
j_call: TRBJ2-1; d_call: -; cdr3_length: 13; v_call: TRBV5-6; cdr3_aa: CASSLALSDEQFF; cdr3_nt: TGTGCCAGCAGTCTGGCCTTGTCCGATGAGCAGTTCTTC
j_call: TRBJ1-1; d_call: TRBD1; cdr3_length: 16; v_call: TRBV5-1; cdr3_aa: CASSPRGRQGGTEAFF; cdr3_nt: TGCGCCAGCAGCCCTAGAGGAAGACAGGGAGGAACTGAAGCTTTCTTT
j_call: TRBJ2-7; d_call: -; cdr3_length: 14; v_call: TRBV6-5; cdr3_aa: CASTRTTADYEQYF; cdr3_nt: TGTGCCAGCACCCGAACGACAGCTGACTACGAGCAGTACTTC
j_call: TRBJ1-5; d_call: TRBD1; cdr3_length: 17; v_call: TRBV15; cdr3_aa: CATSRSRDRGVHQPQHF; cdr3_nt: TGTGCCACCAGCAGATCCCGAGACAGGGGTGTGCATCAGCCCCAGCATTTT
j_call: TRBJ2-3; d_call: -; cdr3_length: 14; v_call: TRBV7-2; cdr3_aa: CASSLFAVTDTQYF; cdr3_nt: TGTGCCAGCAGCTTATTTGCAGTCACAGATACGCAGTATTTT
j_call: TRBJ2-5; d_call: -; cdr3_length: 10; v_call: TRBV2; cdr3_aa: CASSTGTQYF; cdr3_nt: TGTGCCAGCAGTACGGGTACCCAGTACTTC
j_call: TRBJ2-3; d_call: -; cdr3_length: 11; v_call: TRBV6-1; cdr3_aa: CASSESDTQYF; cdr3_nt: TGTGCCAGCAGCGAATCGGATACGCAGTATTTT
j_call: TRBJ2-7; d_call: TRBD1; cdr3_length: 14; v_call: TRBV5-1; cdr3_aa: CASSSRDRSYEQYF; cdr3_nt: TGCGCCAGCAGCTCCCGGGACAGATCCTACGAGCAGTACTTC
j_call: TRBJ1-4; d_call: -; cdr3_length: 13; v_call: TRBV30; cdr3_aa: CAWSVRPREKLFF; cdr3_nt: TGTGCCTGGAGTGTACGTCCTCGGGAAAAACTGTTTTTT
j_call: TRBJ2-7; d_call: -; cdr3_length: 10; v_call: TRBV6-4; cdr3_aa: CASSKLEQYF; cdr3_nt: TGTGCCAGCAGCAAACTAGAGCAGTACTTC
j_call: TRBJ2-1; d_call: TRBD2; cdr3_length: 16; v_call: TRBV5-1; cdr3_aa: CASSLEGGRSDNEQFF; cdr3_nt: TGCGCCAGCAGCTTGGAGGGCGGGAGGTCCGACAATGAGCAGTTCTTC
j_call: TRBJ2-7; d_call: -; cdr3_length: 18; v_call: TRBV5-1; cdr3_aa: CASSFYCQTGMTDCEQYF; cdr3_nt: TGCGCCAGCAGCTTCTACTGCCAAACAGGGATGACAGACTGCGAGCAGTACTTC
j_call: TRBJ2-3; d_call: TRBD2; cdr3_length: 15; v_call: TRBV6-5; cdr3_aa: CASTSGRRTSDTQYF; cdr3_nt: TGTGCCAGCACTAGCGGGAGAAGGACCTCAGATACGCAGTATTTT
j_call: TRBJ1-6; d_call: -; cdr3_length: 17; v_call: TRBV9; cdr3_aa: CASSVDFESSYNSPLHF; cdr3_nt: TGTGCCAGCAGCGTAGATTTCGAGAGCTCCTATAATTCACCCCTCCACTTT
j_call: TRBJ1-6; d_call: -; cdr3_length: 18; v_call: TRBV4-1; cdr3_aa: CASSHPGEAGSYNSPLHF; cdr3_nt: TGCGCCAGCAGCCACCCGGGGGAGGCGGGCTCCTATAATTCACCCCTCCACTTT
j_call: TRBJ1-5; d_call: -; cdr3_length: 15; v_call: TRBV6-5; cdr3_aa: CASSQRQLSNQPQHF; cdr3_nt: TGTGCCAGCAGTCAAAGACAGTTGAGCAATCAGCCCCAGCATTTT
j_call: TRBJ2-3; d_call: TRBD2; cdr3_length: 16; v_call: TRBV9; cdr3_aa: CASSDLAGGSTDTQYF; cdr3_nt: TGTGCCAGCAGCGACTTAGCGGGGGGCAGCACAGATACGCAGTATTTT
j_call: TRBJ2-1; d_call: TRBD2; cdr3_length: 16; v_call: TRBV5-1; cdr3_aa: CASSPLGSGRVGEQFF; cdr3_nt: TGCGCCAGCAGCCCTTTGGGGAGCGGGAGGGTGGGGGAGCAGTTCTTC
j_call: TRBJ2-4; d_call: -; cdr3_length: 17; v_call: TRBV6-4; cdr3_aa: CASSDSPTELAKNIQYF; cdr3_nt: TGTGCCAGCAGTGACTCGCCGACAGAGCTAGCCAAAAACATTCAGTACTTC
j_call: TRBJ2-7; d_call: -; cdr3_length: 13; v_call: TRBV29-1; cdr3_aa: CSVFTGTSYEQYF; cdr3_nt: TGCAGCGTTTTTACAGGGACCTCCTACGAGCAGTACTTC
j_call: TRBJ2-7; d_call: TRBD2; cdr3_length: 15; v_call: TRBV16; cdr3_aa: CASSQSTSGGPEQYF; cdr3_nt: TGTGCCAGCAGCCAATCGACTAGCGGGGGGCCTGAGCAGTACTTC
j_call: TRBJ2-3; d_call: TRBD2; cdr3_length: 15; v_call: TRBV4-1; cdr3_aa: CASSAGRVWADTQYF; cdr3_nt: TGCGCCAGCAGCGCTGGGAGGGTTTGGGCAGATACGCAGTATTTT
j_call: TRBJ1-6; d_call: -; cdr3_length: 12; v_call: TRBV4-2; cdr3_aa: CASSPTGGPLHF; cdr3_nt: TGTGCCAGCAGCCCCACGGGGGGACCCCTCCACTTT
j_call: TRBJ2-7; d_call: TRBD1; cdr3_length: 15; v_call: TRBV11-3; cdr3_aa: CASSRGTGGMYEQYF; cdr3_nt: TGTGCCAGCAGCCGTGGGACAGGGGGGATGTACGAGCAGTACTTC
j_call: TRBJ1-1; d_call: TRBD1; cdr3_length: 15; v_call: TRBV15; cdr3_aa: CATSRVTGGLAEAFF; cdr3_nt: TGTGCCACCAGCCGAGTTACAGGGGGTTTGGCTGAAGCTTTCTTT
j_call: TRBJ2-1; d_call: TRBD2; cdr3_length: 15; v_call: TRBV27; cdr3_aa: CASSPRRGVHNEQFF; cdr3_nt: TGTGCCAGCAGTCCGCGGCGGGGGGTACACAATGAGCAGTTCTTC
j_call: TRBJ2-1; d_call: -; cdr3_length: 14; v_call: TRBV5-1; cdr3_aa: CASSLELPYNEQFF; cdr3_nt: TGCGCCAGCAGCTTGGAACTCCCCTACAATGAGCAGTTCTTC